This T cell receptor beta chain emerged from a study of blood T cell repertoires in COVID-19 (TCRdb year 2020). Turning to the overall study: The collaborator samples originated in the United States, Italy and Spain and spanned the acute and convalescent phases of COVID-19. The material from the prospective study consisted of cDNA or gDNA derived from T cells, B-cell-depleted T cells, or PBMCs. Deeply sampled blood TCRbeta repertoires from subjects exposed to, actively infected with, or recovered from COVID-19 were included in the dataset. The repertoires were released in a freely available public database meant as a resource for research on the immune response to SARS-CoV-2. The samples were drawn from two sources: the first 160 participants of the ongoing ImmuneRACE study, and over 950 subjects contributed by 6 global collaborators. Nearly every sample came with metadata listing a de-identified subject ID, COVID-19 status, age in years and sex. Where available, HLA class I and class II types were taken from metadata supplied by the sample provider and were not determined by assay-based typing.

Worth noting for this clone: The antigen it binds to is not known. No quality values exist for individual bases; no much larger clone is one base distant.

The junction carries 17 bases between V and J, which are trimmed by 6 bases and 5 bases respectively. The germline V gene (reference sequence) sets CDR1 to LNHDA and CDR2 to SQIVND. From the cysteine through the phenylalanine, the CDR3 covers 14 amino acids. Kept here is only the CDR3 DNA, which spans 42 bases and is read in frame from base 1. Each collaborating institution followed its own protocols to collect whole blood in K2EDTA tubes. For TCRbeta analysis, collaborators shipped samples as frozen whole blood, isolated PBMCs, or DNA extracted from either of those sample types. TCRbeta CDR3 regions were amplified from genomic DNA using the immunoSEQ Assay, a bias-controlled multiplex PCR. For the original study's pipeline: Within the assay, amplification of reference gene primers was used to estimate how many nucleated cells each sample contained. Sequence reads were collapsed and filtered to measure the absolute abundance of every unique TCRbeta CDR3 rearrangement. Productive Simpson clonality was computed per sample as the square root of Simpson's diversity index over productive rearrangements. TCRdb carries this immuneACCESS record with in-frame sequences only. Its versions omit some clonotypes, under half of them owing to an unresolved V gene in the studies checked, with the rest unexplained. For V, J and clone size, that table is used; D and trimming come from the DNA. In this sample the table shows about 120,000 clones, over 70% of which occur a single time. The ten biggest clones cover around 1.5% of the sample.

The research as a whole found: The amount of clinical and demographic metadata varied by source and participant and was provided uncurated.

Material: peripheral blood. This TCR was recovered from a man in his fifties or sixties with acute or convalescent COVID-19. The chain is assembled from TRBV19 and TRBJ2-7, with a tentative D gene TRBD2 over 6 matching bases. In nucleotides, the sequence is TGTGCCAGTAGCAGCATCGGGGGAGCCCACGAGCAGTACTTC. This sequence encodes CASSSIGGAHEQYF. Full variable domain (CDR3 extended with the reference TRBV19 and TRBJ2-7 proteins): DGGITQSPKYLFRKEGQNVTLSCEQNLNHDAMYWYRQDPGQGLRLIYYSQIVNDFQKGDIAEGYSVSREKKESFPLTVTSAQKNPTAFYLCASSSIGGAHEQYFGPGTRLTVT.